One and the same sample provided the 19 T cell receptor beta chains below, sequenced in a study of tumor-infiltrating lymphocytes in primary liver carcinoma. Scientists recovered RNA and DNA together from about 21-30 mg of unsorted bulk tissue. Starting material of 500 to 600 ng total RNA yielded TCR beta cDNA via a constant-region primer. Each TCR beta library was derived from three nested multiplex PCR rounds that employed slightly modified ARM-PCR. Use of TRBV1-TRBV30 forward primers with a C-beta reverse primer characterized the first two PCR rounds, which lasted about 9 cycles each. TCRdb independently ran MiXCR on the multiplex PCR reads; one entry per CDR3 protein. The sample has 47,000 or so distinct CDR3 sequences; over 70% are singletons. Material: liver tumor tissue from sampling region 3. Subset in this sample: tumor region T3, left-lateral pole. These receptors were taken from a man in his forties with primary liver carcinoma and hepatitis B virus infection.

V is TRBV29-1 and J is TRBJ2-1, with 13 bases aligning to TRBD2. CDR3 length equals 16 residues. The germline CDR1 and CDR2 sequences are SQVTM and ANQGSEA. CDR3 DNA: TGCAACATCGCCTGGACTAGCGGGAGCCCCTACAATGAGCAGTTCTTC. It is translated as CNIAWTSGSPYNEQFF.

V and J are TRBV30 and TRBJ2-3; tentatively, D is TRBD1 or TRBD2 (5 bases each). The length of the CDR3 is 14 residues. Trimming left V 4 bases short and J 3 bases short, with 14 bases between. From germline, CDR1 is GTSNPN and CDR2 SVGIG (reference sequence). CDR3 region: CAWKGLGSTDTQYF. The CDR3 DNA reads TGTGCCTGGAAGGGGCTGGGGAGTACAGATACGCAGTATTTT.

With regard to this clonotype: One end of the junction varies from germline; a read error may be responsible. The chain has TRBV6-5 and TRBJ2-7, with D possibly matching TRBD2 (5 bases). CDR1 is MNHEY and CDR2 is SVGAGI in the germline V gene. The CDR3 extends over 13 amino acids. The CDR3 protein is CATRLDAGWKQYF. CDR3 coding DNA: TGTGCCACCCGTCTCGACGCGGGTTGGAAGCAGTACTTT.

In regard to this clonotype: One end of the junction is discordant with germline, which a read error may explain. CDR3 sequence reads: CVSSLAGDVTGELFF. The CDR3, as DNA: TGCGTCAGCAGTCTAGCGGGAGATGTCACAGGGGAGTTGTTTTTT. The genes are TRBV4-1 and TRBJ2-2, with 10 bases fitting TRBD2. CDR1 is MGHRA and CDR2 is YSYEKL in the germline V gene. This CDR3 region has 15 residues.

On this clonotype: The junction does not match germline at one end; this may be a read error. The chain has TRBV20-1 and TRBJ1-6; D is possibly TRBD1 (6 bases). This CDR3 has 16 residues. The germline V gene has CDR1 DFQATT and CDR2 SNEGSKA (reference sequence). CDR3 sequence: CSARDRGSSYNPPLHF. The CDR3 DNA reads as TGCAGTGCTAGAGACAGGGGCAGCTCCTATAATCCACCCCTCCACTTT.

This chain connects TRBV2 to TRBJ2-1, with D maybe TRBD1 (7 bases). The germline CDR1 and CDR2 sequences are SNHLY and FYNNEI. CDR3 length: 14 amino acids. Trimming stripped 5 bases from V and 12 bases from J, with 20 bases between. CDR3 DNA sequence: TGTGCCAGCAGTCTCCGGGAGTGGGACAGTGTGCAGTTCTTC. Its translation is CASSLREWDSVQFF. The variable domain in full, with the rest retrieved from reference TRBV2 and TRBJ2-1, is EPEVTQTPSHQVTQMGQEVILRCVPISNHLYFYWYRQILGQKVEFLVSFYNNEISEKSEIFDDQFSVERPDGSNFTLKIRSTKLEDSAMYFCASSLREWDSVQFFGPGTRLTVL.

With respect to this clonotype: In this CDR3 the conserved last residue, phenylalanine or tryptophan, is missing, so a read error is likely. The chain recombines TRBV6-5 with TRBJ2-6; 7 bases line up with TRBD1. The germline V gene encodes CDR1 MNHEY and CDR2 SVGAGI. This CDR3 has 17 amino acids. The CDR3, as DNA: TGTACCAGCAATTCTCCGGGACAGACATCTGGGGCCAACGTCCTGACTTTG. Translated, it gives CTSNSPGQTSGANVLTL.

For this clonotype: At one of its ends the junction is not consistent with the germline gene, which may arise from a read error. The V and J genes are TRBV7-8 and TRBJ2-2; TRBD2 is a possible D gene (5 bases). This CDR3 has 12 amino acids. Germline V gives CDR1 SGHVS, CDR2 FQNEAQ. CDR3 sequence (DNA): TGTGGCAGCAGCTTTAGAGTGAGGGAGCCGTTTTTT. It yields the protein CGSSFRVREPFF.

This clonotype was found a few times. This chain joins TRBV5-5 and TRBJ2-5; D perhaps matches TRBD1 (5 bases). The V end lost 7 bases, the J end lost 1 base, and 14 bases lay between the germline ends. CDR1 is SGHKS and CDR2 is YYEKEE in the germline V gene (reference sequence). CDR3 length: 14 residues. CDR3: CASGPRQLQETQYF. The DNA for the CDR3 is TGTGCCAGCGGCCCCCGACAGCTCCAAGAGACCCAGTACTTC.

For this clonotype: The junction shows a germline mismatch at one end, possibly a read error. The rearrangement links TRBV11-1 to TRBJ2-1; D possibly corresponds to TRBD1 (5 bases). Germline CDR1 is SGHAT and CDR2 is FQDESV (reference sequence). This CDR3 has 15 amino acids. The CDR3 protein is CTSSSPVTAVNEQFF. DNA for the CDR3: TGTACCAGCAGTTCCCCGGTGACAGCTGTCAATGAGCAGTTCTTC.

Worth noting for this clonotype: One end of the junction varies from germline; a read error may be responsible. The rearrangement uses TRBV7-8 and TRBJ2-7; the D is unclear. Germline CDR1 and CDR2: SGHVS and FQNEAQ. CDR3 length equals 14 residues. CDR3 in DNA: TGTGCCAGCAGCTTAGGGGTAAGCTCCTGCGAGCAGTACTTC. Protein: CASSLGVSSCEQYF.

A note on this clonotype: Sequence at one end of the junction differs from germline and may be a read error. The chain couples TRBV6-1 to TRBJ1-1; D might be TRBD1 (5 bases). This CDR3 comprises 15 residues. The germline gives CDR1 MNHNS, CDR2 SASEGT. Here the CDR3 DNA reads TGTGCCGGCAGAGGGGCGGGGGGAGCTTACACTGAAGCTCTCTTT. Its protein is CAGRGAGGAYTEALF.

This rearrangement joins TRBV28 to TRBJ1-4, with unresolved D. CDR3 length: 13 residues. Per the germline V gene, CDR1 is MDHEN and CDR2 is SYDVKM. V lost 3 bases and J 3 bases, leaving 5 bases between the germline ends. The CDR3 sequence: CASSFFANEKLFF. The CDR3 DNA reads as TGTGCCAGCAGTTTTTTTGCTAATGAAAAACTGTTTTTT.

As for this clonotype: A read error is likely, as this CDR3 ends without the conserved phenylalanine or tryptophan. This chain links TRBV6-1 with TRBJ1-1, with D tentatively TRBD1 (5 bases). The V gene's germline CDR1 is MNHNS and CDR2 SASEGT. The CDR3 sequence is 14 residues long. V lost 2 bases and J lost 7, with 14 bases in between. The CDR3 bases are TGTGCCAGCAGTGAATTGAGTAGGGGAGATGAAGCTTTCCTT. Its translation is CASSELSRGDEAFL.

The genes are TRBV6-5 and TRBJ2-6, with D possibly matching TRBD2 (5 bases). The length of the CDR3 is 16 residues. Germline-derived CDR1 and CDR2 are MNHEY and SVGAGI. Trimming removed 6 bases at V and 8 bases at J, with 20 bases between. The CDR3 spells CASRAWNRSGTNVLTF. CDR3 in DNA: TGTGCCAGCAGGGCATGGAACAGATCCGGGACCAACGTCCTGACTTTC.

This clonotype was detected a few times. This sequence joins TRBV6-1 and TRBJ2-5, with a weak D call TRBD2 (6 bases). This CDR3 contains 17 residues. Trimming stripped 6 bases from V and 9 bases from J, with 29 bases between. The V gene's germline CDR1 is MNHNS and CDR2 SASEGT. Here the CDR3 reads CASSASTGVNRQEAQYF. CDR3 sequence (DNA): TGTGCCAGCAGCGCTAGCACGGGGGTAAACCGCCAGGAGGCCCAGTACTTC.

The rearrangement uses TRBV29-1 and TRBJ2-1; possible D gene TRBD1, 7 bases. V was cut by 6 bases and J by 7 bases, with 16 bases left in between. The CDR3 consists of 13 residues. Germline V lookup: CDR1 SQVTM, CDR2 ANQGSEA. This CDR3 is CSVEGTEYNEQFF. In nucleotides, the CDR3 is TGCAGCGTGGAGGGGACAGAATATAATGAGCAGTTCTTC.

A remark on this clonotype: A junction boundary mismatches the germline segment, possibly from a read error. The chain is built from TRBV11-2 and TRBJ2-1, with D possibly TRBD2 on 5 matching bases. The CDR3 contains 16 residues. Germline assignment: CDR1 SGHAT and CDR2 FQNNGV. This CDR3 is CANSLDIGLAMGEQLF. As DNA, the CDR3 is TGTGCCAACAGCTTGGATATCGGGCTAGCCATGGGTGAGCAGCTCTTC.

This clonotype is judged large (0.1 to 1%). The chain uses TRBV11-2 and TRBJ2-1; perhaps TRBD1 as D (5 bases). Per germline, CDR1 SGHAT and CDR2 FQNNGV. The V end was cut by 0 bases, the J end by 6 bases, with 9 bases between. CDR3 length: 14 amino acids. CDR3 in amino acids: CASSLDPGANEQFF. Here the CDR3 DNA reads TGTGCCAGCAGCTTAGACCCTGGGGCCAATGAGCAGTTCTTC.